This is a list of T cell receptor beta chains from one sample in a study of cytomegalovirus exposure and HLA in healthy donors. Only in-frame clones appear in the TCRdb table, and some are missing; sequencing was by immunoSEQ multiplex PCR. The sample includes roughly 120,000 clones, about nine tenths of them seen just once. Sequenced sample: PBMCs. These receptors were obtained from a woman younger than 35 in good health and CMV-seronegative. The CDR3 runs from the conserved cysteine through the conserved F or W. The D gene is left open where the match is weak.

CASTTGTSSYEQYF	TRBV9	.	TRBJ2-7
CAWDRASDEQFF	TRBV30	TRBD1	TRBJ2-1
CASSIGQAYEQYF	TRBV18	.	TRBJ2-7
CASSARGTGLGETQYF	TRBV9	TRBD1	TRBJ2-5
CASSELAGSTDTQYF	TRBV6-4	TRBD2	TRBJ2-3
CSVPPTPSGIYGYTF	TRBV29-1	.	TRBJ1-2
CASSFRQLNQPQHF	TRBV6-4	.	TRBJ1-5
CASSQEVRIAGYTDTQYF	TRBV4-2	TRBD2	TRBJ2-3
CASSQASGEHYGYTF	TRBV4-3	.	TRBJ1-2
CASSLPGGHGDTQYF	TRBV7-2	.	TRBJ2-3
CASSAGTDEAFF	TRBV7-9	TRBD1	TRBJ1-1
CASRAGPRSGETQYF	TRBV7-2	.	TRBJ2-5
CASSPGPAGEQYF	TRBV27	.	TRBJ2-7
CASSYPGWGRDSYGYTF	TRBV7-2	.	TRBJ1-2
CASSGGSPLSGNTIYF	TRBV9	.	TRBJ1-3
CAWSGLADFNEQFF	TRBV30	TRBD2	TRBJ2-1
CSVATGVGGYTF	TRBV29-1	TRBD1	TRBJ1-2
CASSLTDTYEAFF	TRBV7-3	.	TRBJ1-1
CAIQPGLAGEQFF	TRBV7-2	TRBD2	TRBJ2-1
CASSLFSGSTDTQYF	TRBV5-4	.	TRBJ2-3
CATTGDGYNEQFF	TRBV6-5	TRBD1	TRBJ2-1
CASSEPTYRNYGYTF	TRBV6-1	.	TRBJ1-2
CASSLGGTSGATYEQYF	TRBV7-2	TRBD2	TRBJ2-7
CASSSRQSSYEQYF	TRBV6-5	.	TRBJ2-7
CASSPNRDRYSPLHF	TRBV27	TRBD1	TRBJ1-6
CASSREGGTEAFF	TRBV4-3	.	TRBJ1-1
CASSQVSTGERKLFF	TRBV4-2	TRBD1	TRBJ1-4
CASSEVVEQFF	TRBV11-1	.	TRBJ2-1
CASSPPRVGTDSYEQYF	TRBV7-8	TRBD1	TRBJ2-7
CASSPRVGGEAFF	TRBV5-4	.	TRBJ1-1
CSVEFRSYGYTF	TRBV29-1	.	TRBJ1-2
CASSHRRESSYEQYF	TRBV2	.	TRBJ2-7
CASSLSDGSGRYF	TRBV7-2	TRBD2	TRBJ2-7
CASSPPNRGNTGELFF	TRBV18	.	TRBJ2-2
CASSLGQDTGELFF	TRBV5-4	.	TRBJ2-2
CASLQGTSYEQYF	TRBV28	.	TRBJ2-7
CASSPDLGVNSNQPQHF	TRBV27	.	TRBJ1-5
CASSYAGANVLTF	TRBV4-2	.	TRBJ2-6
CASSQPRTGTYGYTF	TRBV4-1	TRBD1	TRBJ1-2
CASSVDRKEWELFF	TRBV9	.	TRBJ2-2
CASSYGQSTDTQYF	TRBV6-5	.	TRBJ2-3